This T cell receptor (beta chain) emerged from a study of cytomegalovirus exposure and HLA in healthy donors. V lost 0 bases to trimming and J lost 2 bases, with 11 bases between them. Germline assignment: CDR1 MGHRA and CDR2 YSYEKL. This CDR3 spans 15 amino acids. It was with 60 Vbeta and 13 Jbeta primers that the PCR ran. Sequenced by immunoSEQ multiplex PCR; TCRdb stores in-frame clones only, minus some. The table has about 150,000 clones, roughly 80% seen once. Every donor was a healthy person donating bone marrow. Material for sequencing was PBMCs. This chain uses TRBV4-1 with TRBJ2-7, with D possibly being TRBD1 (6 bases). The sequence derives from a human donor in good health. CDR3 region: CASSQDRGSTYEQYF. The CDR3 DNA reads TGCGCCAGCAGCCAAGACAGGGGAAGCACCTACGAGCAGTACTTC.